These T cell receptor beta chains were read from a single sample in a study of T cell responses to AZD1222 COVID-19 vaccine. Assay used: immunoSEQ multiplex PCR; TCRdb lists only in-frame clones, some missing. The table has 100,000 to 150,000 clones, about 90% seen once; the top ten hold 4% to 5%. The sequencing used peripheral blood, collected on day 0 of AZD1222 vaccination. Receptor source: an adult in good health. CDR3s leave out the opening cysteine and the closing phenylalanine or tryptophan. Clone size is not always given. Where it is, it says once, few, many or a class for expanded clones.

clone_size: -; j_call: TRBJ2-1; v_call: TRBV3-1/TRBV3-2; cdr3_aa: ASSPLAGEQF
clone_size: once; j_call: TRBJ1-6; v_call: TRBV27; cdr3_aa: ASSLLDNSPLH
clone_size: -; j_call: TRBJ1-1; v_call: TRBV5-1; cdr3_aa: ASSPIQGARNTEAF
clone_size: -; j_call: TRBJ2-1; v_call: TRBV4-1; cdr3_aa: ASSQDPFRGEQF
clone_size: -; j_call: TRBJ1-1; v_call: TRBV6-5; cdr3_aa: ASSYGDRGDATEAF
clone_size: once; j_call: TRBJ1-1; v_call: TRBV3-1/TRBV3-2; cdr3_aa: ASSPGRGEAF
clone_size: -; j_call: TRBJ2-1; v_call: TRBV2; cdr3_aa: ASSVDSNEQF
clone_size: once; j_call: TRBJ1-6; v_call: TRBV5-5; cdr3_aa: ASSFGQAASPLH
clone_size: -; j_call: TRBJ2-2; v_call: TRBV7-3; cdr3_aa: ASSRVNTGELF
clone_size: -; j_call: TRBJ1-2; v_call: TRBV2; cdr3_aa: ASRLAPGQGRNSYGYT
clone_size: -; j_call: TRBJ2-2; v_call: TRBV5-1; cdr3_aa: ASSGTGATNTGELF
clone_size: -; j_call: TRBJ2-2; v_call: TRBV7-2; cdr3_aa: ASSLASRGNTGELF
clone_size: -; j_call: TRBJ2-5; v_call: TRBV5-1; cdr3_aa: ASSPAVIQETQY
clone_size: -; j_call: TRBJ1-1; v_call: TRBV19; cdr3_aa: ASSNLGGATEAF
clone_size: -; j_call: TRBJ1-5; v_call: TRBV2; cdr3_aa: ASSAQSYQPQH
clone_size: -; j_call: TRBJ2-5; v_call: TRBV18; cdr3_aa: ASSPPVGVRETQY
clone_size: once; j_call: TRBJ2-1; v_call: TRBV19; cdr3_aa: ASTPGQIYNEQF
clone_size: -; j_call: TRBJ2-3; v_call: TRBV2; cdr3_aa: ASSDPGGAADTQY
clone_size: once; j_call: TRBJ2-7; v_call: TRBV10-3; cdr3_aa: AIGGGLAGPYEQY
clone_size: -; j_call: TRBJ2-2; v_call: TRBV10-3; cdr3_aa: AISAGLAGLTGELF
clone_size: -; j_call: TRBJ1-2; v_call: TRBV20-1; cdr3_aa: SPNSAYGYT
clone_size: -; j_call: TRBJ2-1; v_call: TRBV18; cdr3_aa: ASSRSESSYNEQF
clone_size: -; j_call: TRBJ2-7; v_call: TRBV28; cdr3_aa: ATRDRGLRGSYEQY
clone_size: -; j_call: TRBJ1-4; v_call: TRBV18; cdr3_aa: ASSPLITAVDEKLF
clone_size: few; j_call: TRBJ2-2; v_call: TRBV18; cdr3_aa: ASSQGQGSTGELF
clone_size: once; j_call: TRBJ1-4; v_call: TRBV11-2; cdr3_aa: ASSFRGPEKLF
clone_size: -; j_call: TRBJ1-2; v_call: TRBV11-2; cdr3_aa: ASSDRTDLFYGYT
clone_size: -; j_call: TRBJ1-6; v_call: TRBV5-1; cdr3_aa: ASSPRSSTEGNSPLH
clone_size: -; j_call: TRBJ2-2; v_call: TRBV18; cdr3_aa: ASSPTRGGPNTGELF
clone_size: -; j_call: TRBJ2-5; v_call: TRBV19; cdr3_aa: ASTRTSGVQETQY
clone_size: -; j_call: TRBJ1-2; v_call: TRBV15; cdr3_aa: ATSTLSLYGYT
clone_size: -; j_call: TRBJ2-2; v_call: TRBV7-2; cdr3_aa: ASTVHPGGDTGELF
clone_size: -; j_call: TRBJ1-4; v_call: TRBV2; cdr3_aa: ASSGPSVGNGLEKLF
clone_size: -; j_call: TRBJ1-4; v_call: TRBV27; cdr3_aa: ASSLSRGENEKLF
clone_size: -; j_call: TRBJ1-5; v_call: TRBV28; cdr3_aa: ASSLGHIQPQH
clone_size: -; j_call: TRBJ2-3; v_call: TRBV7-9; cdr3_aa: ASNVAGGPSDTQY
clone_size: -; j_call: TRBJ2-4; v_call: TRBV5-1; cdr3_aa: ASSLGLRQSENIQY
clone_size: once; j_call: TRBJ1-2; v_call: TRBV9; cdr3_aa: ASSRGTGVYGYT
clone_size: -; j_call: TRBJ2-7; v_call: TRBV10-3; cdr3_aa: AISESNMGGPRYEQY
clone_size: -; j_call: TRBJ2-2; v_call: TRBV9; cdr3_aa: ASSVAGTGELF
clone_size: -; j_call: TRBJ1-1; v_call: TRBV29-1; cdr3_aa: SVRKLDTEAF
clone_size: -; j_call: TRBJ2-7; v_call: TRBV7-2; cdr3_aa: ASSLRGERTYEQY